Below, 9 T cell receptor beta chains from the same sample are listed, as sequenced in a study of T cells after yellow fever vaccination. TCRdb independently ran MiXCR on the 5' RACE reads; one entry per CDR3 protein. The sample records a few hundred thousand distinct CDR3 sequences, around a sixth being singletons. Here the sequenced sample was PBMCs, taken around 5 days after the first yellow fever vaccination. Receptor source: a man between 18 and 29 years old who received the YFV17D yellow fever vaccine.

This clonotype has only a few counts. V and J are TRBV20-1 and TRBJ1-5; no reliable D call. Germline CDR1 and CDR2: DFQATT and SNEGSKA (reference sequence). This CDR3 contains 17 residues. V was pared by 0 bases and J by 0 bases, with 15 bases between. CDR3 residues: CSARDGPQIISNQPQHF. In DNA, the CDR3 is TGCAGTGCTAGAGATGGTCCGCAGATAATTAGCAATCAGCCCCAGCATTTT.

This chain uses TRBV28 with TRBJ1-2; D is uncertain. Looked up from germline, CDR1 is MDHEN and CDR2 is SYDVKM. CDR3 length equals 12 residues. The V end was cut by 10 bases, the J end by 1 base, with 10 bases between. The CDR3 bases are TGTGCCACCGAACTGAATAACTATGGCTACACCTTC. It codes for CATELNNYGYTF.

This clonotype showed up just a few times. The V call is TRBV27, the J call TRBJ1-2, with D possibly being TRBD1 (5 bases). V was shortened by 4 bases and J by 7 bases, with 13 bases between the two germline ends. Germline V gene data show CDR1 as MNHEY and CDR2 as SMNVEV (reference sequence). This CDR3 contains 13 residues. CDR3 region: CASSWGNNGGYTF. CDR3 nucleotide sequence: TGTGCCAGCAGTTGGGGGAATAATGGTGGCTACACCTTC.

This sequence joins TRBV20-1 and TRBJ2-2, with a weak D call TRBD1 (6 bases). V lost 2 bases to trimming and J lost 7 bases, with 17 bases between them. The CDR3 is made up of 15 amino acids. The V gene's germline CDR1 is DFQATT and CDR2 SNEGSKA (reference sequence). DNA of the CDR3: TGCAGTGCTAGATCATACAGGGTCGGTAGCGGGGAGCTGTTTTTT. Its protein is CSARSYRVGSGELFF.

This clonotype was picked up one time. V gene TRBV20-1 combines with J gene TRBJ2-1; D unclear. The CDR3 has 14 amino acids. Trimming shortened V by 1 base and J by 6 bases, and 13 bases separated the two germline ends. The germline V gene has CDR1 DFQATT and CDR2 SNEGSKA (reference sequence). CDR3 DNA: TGCAGTGCTAGAGTGGTGGTTTCGATCAATGAGCAGTTCTTC. Translating it yields CSARVVVSINEQFF.

The chain couples TRBV10-3 to TRBJ2-7, with 10 bases identical to TRBD1. V shed 6 bases and J 4 bases; nucleotides not matched to a gene: 6. The CDR3 length is 14 residues. Germline-derived CDR1 and CDR2 are ENHRY and SYGVKD. The CDR3 region is CAISAPGQGYEQYF. Here the CDR3 DNA reads TGTGCCATCAGCGCTCCGGGACAGGGGTACGAGCAGTACTTC.

This clonotype was detected only a few times. The V and J genes are TRBV6-5 and TRBJ2-4; TRBD2 aligns across 11 bases. After removal of 0 bases from V and 6 bases from J, the junction contained 10 bases not matched to a gene. CDR3 length equals 18 residues. Germline V gene data show CDR1 as MNHEY and CDR2 as SVGAGI. In nucleotides, the CDR3 is TGTGCCAGCAGTTACTCCACTAGCGGGGGCCTCGGGGGAAACATTCAGTACTTC. Residues: CASSYSTSGGLGGNIQYF.

The chain recombines TRBV28 with TRBJ1-5; 7 bases agree with TRBD1. The CDR3 loop spans 16 amino acids. Germline V gene data show CDR1 as MDHEN and CDR2 as SYDVKM. J gave up 2 bases and V 5 bases, and 9 bases lay outside the gene matches. For the CDR3, the DNA is TGTGCCAGCAGTACATCAGGGGGAAGGGGCAATCAGCCCCAGCATTTT. It yields the protein CASSTSGGRGNQPQHF.

The rearrangement joins TRBV12-3 or TRBV12-4 to TRBJ2-5; 9 nucleotides align to TRBD1. This CDR3 spans 16 amino acids. V lost 4 bases to trimming and J lost 4 bases; unmatched junction nucleotides: 10. The CDR3 sequence: CASSSTGGGLGETQYF. The DNA for the CDR3 is TGTGCCAGCAGTTCCACAGGGGGCGGATTAGGAGAGACCCAGTACTTC.